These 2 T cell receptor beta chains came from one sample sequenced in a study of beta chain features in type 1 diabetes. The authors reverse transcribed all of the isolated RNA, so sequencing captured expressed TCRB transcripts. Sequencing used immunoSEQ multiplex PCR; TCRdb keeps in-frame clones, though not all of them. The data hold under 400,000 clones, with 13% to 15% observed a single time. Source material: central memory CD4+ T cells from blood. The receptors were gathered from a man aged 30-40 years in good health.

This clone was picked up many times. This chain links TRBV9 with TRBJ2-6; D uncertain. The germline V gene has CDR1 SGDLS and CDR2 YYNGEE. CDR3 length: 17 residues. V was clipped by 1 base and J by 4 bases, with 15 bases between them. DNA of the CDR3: TGTGCCAGCAGCGTAAACAGCTTTCCTGGAGGGGCCAACGTCCTGACTTTC. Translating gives CASSVNSFPGGANVLTF.

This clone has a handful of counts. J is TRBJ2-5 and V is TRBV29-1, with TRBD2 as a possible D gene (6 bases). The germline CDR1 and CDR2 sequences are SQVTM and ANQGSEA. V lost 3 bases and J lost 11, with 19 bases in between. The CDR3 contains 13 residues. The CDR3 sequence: CSVEFRWGGEQYF. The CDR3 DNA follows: TGCAGCGTTGAGTTTAGGTGGGGCGGGGAGCAGTACTTC.